Listed here is a single TCR beta chain. Its antigen is undetermined. Addition of a universal primer site occurred through template switching, and cDNA carried unique molecular identifiers. TCRdb analysed the 5' RACE reads with MiXCR anew, one entry per CDR3 protein. The data contain 500,000 to 650,000 distinct CDR3 sequences, approximately 20% of them singletons. Germline V gene lookup returns CDR1 KGHSH and CDR2 LQKENI. Trimming removed 4 bases from V and 5 bases from J; junction bases left unmatched: 1. The CDR3 is 12 residues long. This sample is part of a study of identical twins. Findings and limits, study-wide: Out-of-frame beta sequences exhibited a weaker degree of excess twin sharing. Within cord blood, abundant beta clonotypes carried fewer insertions, but memory repertoires showed no such trend.

The same specimen was also included in a second study, on yellow fever vaccine responses in identical twins.

The clonotype comes from a woman aged 18-29 years in good health. Source material: CD4+ T cells sorted from blood. This chain uses TRBV18 with TRBJ2-7, with 8 bases lining up with TRBD1. The CDR3 reads CASSQQGDEQYF. The CDR3 DNA reads as TGTGCCAGCTCACAACAGGGGGACGAGCAGTACTTC.